The 23 T cell receptor beta chains listed next were all sequenced from one sample in a study of siplizumab effects on memory and regulatory T cells. Using immunoSEQ multiplex PCR, the repertoire was profiled, and TCRdb retains in-frame clones only, with some absent. Counted here are about 100,000 clones, 75% to 95% occurring once; the ten biggest clones make up 0.14% to 0.15%. Sequencing used CD4+ T cells sorted from blood. These receptors were collected from a human donor in good health.

CDR3 residues: CASSATSGKLFF. The CDR3 DNA is TGTGCCAGCAGCGCTACCTCCGGGAAACTGTTTTTT. This chain links TRBV5-4 with TRBJ1-4; D remains unclear. The CDR3 length is 12 residues. CDR1 and CDR2 (germline): SGHNT, YYREEE (reference sequence). With 4 bases removed from V and 11 bases from J, the gap between germline ends came to 12 bases.

The CDR3 region is CASSFGGAFYGYTF. Here the CDR3 DNA reads TGTGCCAGCAGCTTCGGGGGGGCCTTCTATGGCTACACCTTC. The chain recombines TRBV7-9 with TRBJ1-2; TRBD1 is a possible D gene (6 bases). The V gene's germline CDR1 is SEHNR and CDR2 FQNEAQ (reference sequence). V lost 3 bases and J lost 4, with 12 bases in between. The CDR3 runs to 14 residues.

The chain links TRBV4-3 to TRBJ1-1; D gene unclear. The CDR3 totals 13 residues. CDR1 is LGHNA and CDR2 is YSLEER in the germline V gene. Trimming shortened V by 0 bases and J by 7 bases, and 9 bases separated the two germline ends. The CDR3 DNA reads TGCGCCAGCAGCCAAGATCTTGGGGATGAAGCTTTCTTT. The encoded protein is CASSQDLGDEAFF.

The chain links TRBV18 to TRBJ2-7, with a possible D match to TRBD1 (5 bases). The germline V gene has CDR1 KGHSH and CDR2 LQKENI. Trimming removed 4 bases from V and 3 bases from J, with 10 bases in between. CDR3 length: 13 amino acids. The CDR3 DNA reads TGTGCCAGCTCACTAGGACAAGACTACGAGCAGTACTTC. Translating gives CASSLGQDYEQYF. The full variable domain, completed using reference TRBV18 and TRBJ2-7, is NAGVMQNPRHLVRRRGQEARLRCSPMKGHSHVYWYRQLPEEGLKFMVYLQKENIIDESGMPKERFSAEFPKEGPSILRIQQVVRGDSAAYFCASSLGQDYEQYFGPGTRLTVT.

This clone was recorded a few times. The chain combines TRBV27 with TRBJ1-1; TRBD1 aligns across 7 bases. Germline loops: CDR1 MNHEY, CDR2 SMNVEV (reference sequence). The ends lost 5 bases at V and 5 bases at J; junction bases unmatched: 5. This CDR3 has 13 residues. The CDR3 DNA is TGTGCCAGCAGTCCTCTACAGGGGACTGAAGCTTTCTTT. This translates into CASSPLQGTEAFF.

The chain has TRBV12-5 and TRBJ1-6, with 9 bases that match TRBD1. Germline values: CDR1 LGHNT, CDR2 FRNRAP. The CDR3 is 16 residues long. With 1 base clipped from V and 5 bases from J, the junction kept 3 bases outside the gene matches. The CDR3 nucleotides are TGTGCTAGTGGTTTGGGGACAGGGGAAGATAATTCACCCCTCCACTTT. As protein: CASGLGTGEDNSPLHF.

The chain combines TRBV6-5 with TRBJ1-4; possibly TRBD1 for D (6 bases). The germline V and J ends were trimmed by 5 bases and 8 bases, with 18 bases remaining between them. This CDR3 has 15 amino acids. Germline CDR1 is MNHEY and CDR2 is SVGAGI. The CDR3 loop reads CASSRRGPLREKLFF. In DNA form, the CDR3 reads TGTGCCAGCAGTCGCAGGGGTCCTCTTAGGGAAAAACTGTTTTTT.

Here the CDR3 reads CASSFSQGVYQPQHF. CDR3 in DNA: TGTGCCAGCAGTTTCTCACAGGGAGTCTATCAGCCCCAGCATTTT. The V gene is TRBV28, the J gene TRBJ1-5, with D tentatively TRBD1 (6 bases). Trimming left V 3 bases short and J 5 bases short, with 14 bases between. Germline lookup yields CDR1 MDHEN and CDR2 SYDVKM. The CDR3 covers 15 residues.

This sequence joins TRBV5-1 and TRBJ2-5; 7 bases align to TRBD2. CDR1 and CDR2 from the germline V gene are SGHRS and YFSETQ. The junction had 7 bases not matched to a gene; V was cut back by 4 bases and J by 1 base. CDR3 size: 15 residues. The CDR3 DNA is TGCGCCAGCAGCCTCGGATCTAGCGGCCAAGAGACCCAGTACTTC. This translates into CASSLGSSGQETQYF. Drawing the rest from reference TRBV5-1 and TRBJ2-5, the complete variable domain is KAGVTQTPRYLIKTRGQQVTLSCSPISGHRSVSWYQQTPGQGLQFLFEYFSETQRNKGNFPGRFSGRQFSNSRSEMNVSTLELGDSALYLCASSLGSSGQETQYFGPGTRLLVL.

The chain joins TRBV7-9 to TRBJ2-1; 9 nucleotides line up with TRBD2. Trimming took 4 bases from V and 0 from J; bases not matched to a gene: 13. Germline CDR1 SEHNR, CDR2 FQNEAQ (reference sequence). CDR3 size: 19 residues. The chain's CDR3 is CASSSDQGLALSSYNEQFF. CDR3 in DNA: TGTGCCAGCAGCTCAGATCAAGGACTAGCGCTAAGCTCCTACAATGAGCAGTTCTTC.

The chain joins TRBV9 to TRBJ2-7; 7 bases map to TRBD1. V lost 2 bases to trimming and J lost 5 bases; unmatched junction nucleotides: 10. Germline CDR1 and CDR2: SGDLS and YYNGEE. The CDR3 contains 15 residues. The CDR3 region is CASSVEGARIHEQYF. The CDR3 DNA reads as TGTGCCAGCAGCGTCGAGGGGGCGAGGATCCACGAGCAGTACTTC.

The rearrangement links TRBV19 to TRBJ1-5, with D possibly matching TRBD1 (6 bases). V lost 5 bases, J lost 7 bases, and 12 bases lay in between. CDR3 length: 13 residues. CDR1 and CDR2 (germline): LNHDA, SQIVND (reference sequence). The CDR3 DNA follows: TGTGCCAGTAGTCCCCAGGGGTGGCAGCCCCAGCATTTT. Translating it yields CASSPQGWQPQHF.

Here the CDR3 DNA reads TGTGCCAGCAGTCACCGACAGGGGGCCACAGATACGCAGTATTTT. It specifies CASSHRQGATDTQYF. The J gene is TRBJ2-3, the V gene TRBV27; 10 nucleotides match TRBD1. J gave up 2 bases and V 5 bases, and 4 bases lay outside the gene matches. Germline lookup yields CDR1 MNHEY and CDR2 SMNVEV (reference sequence). The CDR3 is 15 amino acids.

V gene TRBV7-2 combines with J gene TRBJ2-1, with D uncertain. This CDR3 has 15 amino acids. Trimming cost V 0 bases and J 3 bases, with 9 bases left between them. Per germline, CDR1 SGHTA and CDR2 FQGNSA. This CDR3 reads CASSLAGWGYNEQFF. Written as DNA, the CDR3 is TGTGCCAGCAGCTTAGCCGGCTGGGGCTACAATGAGCAGTTCTTC. The full variable domain, completed using reference TRBV7-2 and TRBJ2-1, is GAGVSQSPSNKVTEKGKDVELRCDPISGHTALYWYRQSLGQGLEFLIYFQGNSAPDKSGLPSDRFSAERTGGSVSTLTIQRTQQEDSAVYLCASSLAGWGYNEQFFGPGTRLTVL.

Written as DNA, the CDR3 is TGTGCCAGCAGCCCGGAGGGGCGAGCCGGCGAGCAGTACTTC. The encoded protein is CASSPEGRAGEQYF. The chain employs TRBV7-9 and TRBJ2-7; tentatively, D is TRBD2 (6 bases). Germline loops: CDR1 SEHNR, CDR2 FQNEAQ (reference sequence). CDR3 length equals 14 residues. The V and J ends lost 5 bases and 6 bases respectively, with 17 bases between them.

V and J are TRBV2 and TRBJ1-5; D uncertain. This CDR3 contains 15 residues. The V gene lost 6 bases and the J gene lost 1 base, with 13 bases spanning the gap. Looked up from germline, CDR1 is SNHLY and CDR2 is FYNNEI. CDR3 in DNA: TGTGCCAGCAGAGGGAGTCGGTCAAGCAATCAGCCCCAGCATTTT. It encodes CASRGSRSSNQPQHF.

The rearrangement joins TRBV20-1 to TRBJ1-1; D call uncertain. With 0 bases removed from V and 8 bases from J, the gap between germline ends came to 7 bases. Germline V gives CDR1 DFQATT, CDR2 SNEGSKA (reference sequence). The CDR3 extends over 11 amino acids. The DNA for the CDR3 is TGCAGTGCTAGAGATCGGGAGGAAGCTTTCTTT. Translated, it gives CSARDREEAFF.

The chain has TRBV7-2 and TRBJ2-3; 7 bases map to TRBD2. In germline, CDR1 is SGHTA, CDR2 FQGNSA. This CDR3 spans 14 amino acids. V lost 4 bases and J lost 1; bases outside the gene matches: 2. CDR3 loop: CASSWEGRTDTQYF. Written as DNA, the CDR3 is TGTGCCAGCAGCTGGGAGGGCCGCACAGATACGCAGTATTTT.

The rearrangement links TRBV7-9 to TRBJ1-6; D perhaps matches TRBD1 (6 bases). Germline CDR1 and CDR2: SEHNR and FQNEAQ (reference sequence). The CDR3 covers 17 residues. V was shortened by 5 bases and J by 6 bases, with 20 bases between the two germline ends. In nucleotides, the CDR3 is TGTGCCAGCAGCGTCTACAGGGATCTGTCGTCTAATTCACCCCTCCACTTT. It yields the protein CASSVYRDLSSNSPLHF.

Remarks on this clone: Other DNA sequences from this sample encode an identical CDR3 as well. Here the CDR3 reads CASSPTGNPGNTIYF. In DNA form, the CDR3 reads TGTGCCAGCTCACCTACAGGGAACCCTGGAAACACCATATATTTT. This chain uses TRBV18 with TRBJ1-3; possible D gene TRBD1, 6 bases. With 3 bases removed from V and 2 bases from J, the gap between germline ends came to 11 bases. CDR1 KGHSH and CDR2 LQKENI come from the germline V gene. The CDR3 sequence is 15 residues long.

J is TRBJ2-2 and V is TRBV19, with D possibly being TRBD2 (5 bases). The CDR3 totals 14 residues. Trimming stripped 7 bases from V and 1 base from J, with 10 bases between. Germline CDR1 reads LNHDA; CDR2 reads SQIVND (reference sequence). Here the CDR3 reads CASISGLNTGELFF. CDR3 DNA: TGTGCCAGTATCTCCGGACTGAACACCGGGGAGCTGTTTTTT.

The chain links TRBV6-5 to TRBJ1-2; the D is unclear. The CDR3 is 16 residues long. V dropped 0 bases and J dropped 3 bases, with 14 bases sitting between them. Germline loops: CDR1 MNHEY, CDR2 SVGAGI. The DNA for the CDR3 is TGTGCCAGCAGTTACTCGAGTCGGGCCCTAGACTATGGCTACACCTTC. Amino acids: CASSYSSRALDYGYTF.

This chain connects TRBV19 to TRBJ2-3; 11 bases agree with TRBD1. J was trimmed by 2 bases and V by 1 base; bases with no gene match: 5. Germline values: CDR1 LNHDA, CDR2 SQIVND (reference sequence). CDR3 length: 17 amino acids. In DNA form, the CDR3 reads TGTGCCAGTAGTATAGGGACAGGGGGCCCATCCACAGATACGCAGTATTTT. Amino acid sequence: CASSIGTGGPSTDTQYF.